This entry lists 28 T cell receptor beta chains sequenced from one sample in a study of T cell responses to AZD1222 COVID-19 vaccine. This table comes from immunoSEQ multiplex PCR, and its TCRdb copy is limited to in-frame clones, with some not included. The sample yields approximately 140,000 clones, around 90% seen once. The input for sequencing was peripheral blood, taken on day 0 of AZD1222 vaccination. The receptors come from an adult in good health.

The chain joins TRBV27 to TRBJ1-6; 9 positions agree with TRBD1. Germline-derived CDR1 and CDR2 are MNHEY and SMNVEV (reference sequence). The CDR3 spans 15 residues. V lost 4 bases to trimming and J lost 7 bases; unmatched junction nucleotides: 5. In nucleotides, the CDR3 is TGTGCCAGCAGTTCACAGGGGGCCCAAAATTCACCCCTCCACTTT. Its translation: CASSSQGAQNSPLHF.

This chain joins TRBV28 and TRBJ1-2, with TRBD1 identical over 9 bases. CDR1 is MDHEN, CDR2 SYDVKM, per germline. This CDR3 comprises 15 residues. The V segment lost 5 bases and the J segment 2 bases; nucleotides outside the gene matches: 6. CDR3 DNA sequence: TGTGCCAGCAGTCCCACAGGGGGCCCCAACTATGGCTACACCTTC. Amino acid sequence: CASSPTGGPNYGYTF.

This clone was observed a few times. The rearrangement uses TRBV5-4 and TRBJ2-2, with D perhaps matching TRBD2 (6 bases). The CDR3 consists of 16 residues. Trimming removed 0 bases from V and 6 bases from J, with 15 bases in between. The germline V gene encodes CDR1 SGHNT and CDR2 YYREEE (reference sequence). In DNA form, the CDR3 reads TGTGCCAGCAGCTTGGAGCCGGGAGTGTACGCCGGGGAGCTGTTTTTT. Its protein product is CASSLEPGVYAGELFF. Filled out from reference TRBV5-4 and TRBJ2-2, the complete variable domain reads ETGVTQSPTHLIKTRGQQVTLRCSSQSGHNTVSWYQQALGQGPQFIFQYYREEENGRGNFPPRFSGLQFPNYSSELNVNALELDDSALYLCASSLEPGVYAGELFFGEGSRLTVL.

The V call is TRBV9, the J call TRBJ2-3; D gene ambiguous. This CDR3 is 13 amino acids long. Per germline, CDR1 SGDLS and CDR2 YYNGEE. V dropped 0 bases and J dropped 3 bases, with 5 bases sitting between them. CDR3 nucleotides: TGTGCCAGCAGCGTAGTGGGAACAGATACGCAGTATTTT. Its protein product is CASSVVGTDTQYF. The whole variable domain, filled in from reference TRBV9 and TRBJ2-3, reads DSGVTQTPKHLITATGQRVTLRCSPRSGDLSVYWYQQSLDQGLQFLIQYYNGEERAKGNILERFSAQQFPDLHSELNLSSLELGDSALYFCASSVVGTDTQYFGPGTRLTVL.

The chain carries TRBV11-2 and TRBJ2-1; possibly TRBD2 for D (6 bases). Trimming removed 2 bases at V and 3 bases at J, with 20 bases between. This CDR3 has 18 amino acids. In germline, CDR1 is SGHAT, CDR2 FQNNGV. The CDR3 loop reads CASSLPHIGSSSYNEQFF. As DNA, the CDR3 is TGTGCCAGCAGCTTACCTCACATCGGGAGCTCGAGCTACAATGAGCAGTTCTTC.

V usage is TRBV6-2 or TRBV6-3 and J usage is TRBJ2-5; D remains ambiguous. V lost 2 bases and J lost 5, with 15 bases in between. Per the germline V gene, CDR1 is MNHEY and CDR2 is SVGEGT. This CDR3 region has 15 residues. CDR3 sequence (DNA): TGTGCCAGCAGTTACGGGGAACCCAGGTTCGAGACCCAGTACTTC. Its protein is CASSYGEPRFETQYF.

The J gene is TRBJ1-4, the V gene TRBV2; D is unresolved. V gave up 8 bases and J gave up 3 bases, with 16 bases separating them. The CDR3 sequence is 15 residues long. The V gene's germline CDR1 is SNHLY and CDR2 FYNNEI. The CDR3 sequence: CASYLGRDPNEKLFF. Written as DNA, the CDR3 is TGTGCCAGCTACCTGGGCCGCGACCCTAATGAAAAACTGTTTTTT.

This chain connects TRBV11-1 to TRBJ2-7, with D possibly TRBD2 on 6 matching bases. The V gene lost 5 bases and the J gene lost 3 bases, with 17 bases spanning the gap. The CDR3 is 15 residues long. CDR1 and CDR2 from the germline V gene are SGHAT and FQDESV (reference sequence). CDR3 nucleotide sequence: TGTGCCAGCAGCCCCCTAGCGACGAGGGGCTACGAGCAGTACTTC. Translating it yields CASSPLATRGYEQYF.

The V call is TRBV30, the J call TRBJ1-2, with D possibly being TRBD1 (5 bases). Trimming took off 6 bases at V and 0 bases at J, with 14 bases between the two ends. The CDR3 consists of 14 residues. The germline gives CDR1 GTSNPN, CDR2 SVGIG (reference sequence). The CDR3 DNA reads as TGTGCCTGCCCACCAGGGACGGCTAACTATGGCTACACCTTC. Translated, it gives CACPPGTANYGYTF. The full variable domain, rest sourced from reference TRBV30 and TRBJ1-2, is SQTIHQWPATLVQPVGSPLSLECTVEGTSNPNLYWYRQAAGRGLQLLFYSVGIGQISSEVPQNLSASRPQDRQFILSSKKLLLSDSGFYLCACPPGTANYGYTFGSGTRLTVV.

V is TRBV27 and J is TRBJ2-1; weak D call: TRBD2 (6 bases). V lost 6 bases and J lost 0, with 12 bases in between. CDR1 and CDR2 from the germline V gene are MNHEY and SMNVEV (reference sequence). The CDR3 contains 15 residues. The CDR3 bases are TGTGCCAGCAGCGGGGACTCCCGCTCCTACAATGAGCAGTTCTTC. Protein product: CASSGDSRSYNEQFF.

This sequence joins TRBV28 and TRBJ2-7, with D hard to call. The germline V gene encodes CDR1 MDHEN and CDR2 SYDVKM. This CDR3 spans 13 amino acids. Trimming removed 8 bases from V and 2 bases from J, with 13 bases in between. CDR3 residues: CASVLETPYEQYF. Here the CDR3 DNA reads TGTGCCAGCGTCCTTGAGACACCCTACGAGCAGTACTTC.

This sequence joins TRBV5-6 and TRBJ1-2; 12 bases align to TRBD1. Germline-derived CDR1 and CDR2 are SGHDT and YYEEEE. The CDR3 runs to 15 residues. V shed 3 bases, J shed 4 bases, and the junction held 4 bases outside the gene matches. This CDR3 reads CASSSPGQGAYGYTF. The DNA of the CDR3 is TGTGCCAGCAGCTCGCCGGGACAGGGGGCCTATGGCTACACCTTC.

The V gene is TRBV7-9, the J gene TRBJ2-2; D call uncertain. V was shortened by 4 bases and J by 2 bases, with 5 bases between the two germline ends. From germline, CDR1 is SEHNR and CDR2 FQNEAQ (reference sequence). The CDR3 has 13 amino acids. CDR3 sequence: CASSYINTGELFF. DNA for the CDR3: TGTGCCAGCAGCTACATTAACACCGGGGAGCTGTTTTTT.

The chain links TRBV5-6 to TRBJ1-5, with unresolved D. The CDR3 loop spans 12 amino acids. Trimming shortened V by 0 bases and J by 2 bases, and 0 bases separated the two germline ends. CDR1 is SGHDT, CDR2 YYEEEE, per germline. In DNA, the CDR3 is TGTGCCAGCAGCTTGGGCAATCAGCCCCAGCATTTT. Translated, it gives CASSLGNQPQHF.

V gene TRBV11-3 combines with J gene TRBJ2-1; 15 bases map to TRBD2. The CDR3 runs to 17 residues. Germline CDR1 reads SGHNT; CDR2 reads YENEEA. Losses at the gene ends were 4 bases for V and 7 bases for J; bases not matched to a gene: 8. The CDR3 is CASSWGLAGGLSNEQFF. The CDR3 DNA sequence: TGTGCCAGCAGCTGGGGACTAGCGGGAGGTCTATCAAATGAGCAGTTCTTC.

The J gene is TRBJ1-5, the V gene TRBV11-2; no reliable D call. Germline V gene data show CDR1 as SGHAT and CDR2 as FQNNGV. Between the trimmed V and J ends, which lost 4 bases and 1 base, there was a span of 14 bases. The CDR3 has 16 amino acids. CDR3 in amino acids: CASSSTSTSSNQPQHF. CDR3 DNA sequence: TGTGCCAGCAGCTCGACATCCACCTCCAGCAATCAGCCCCAGCATTTT.

The V and J genes are TRBV7-6 and TRBJ2-7; D might be TRBD1 or TRBD2, each matching 5 bases. The CDR3 totals 16 residues. Between the trimmed V and J ends, which lost 4 bases and 0 bases, there was a span of 16 bases. CDR1 and CDR2 from the germline V gene are SGHVS and FNYEAQ. Here the CDR3 DNA reads TGTGCCAGCAGCTCTTCTACCCGGGACGGCTCCTACGAGCAGTACTTC. It yields the protein CASSSSTRDGSYEQYF.

The rearrangement links TRBV30 to TRBJ1-5, with D perhaps matching TRBD1 (6 bases). The CDR3 contains 13 residues. The V gene lost 5 bases and the J gene lost 6 bases, with 14 bases spanning the gap. Germline CDR1 GTSNPN, CDR2 SVGIG (reference sequence). Here the CDR3 reads CAWGRGGPQPQHF. The CDR3 coding sequence is TGTGCCTGGGGGAGGGGGGGGCCTCAGCCCCAGCATTTT.

V usage is TRBV7-9 and J usage is TRBJ1-4; 7 bases line up with TRBD1. V was clipped by 2 bases and J by 3 bases; unmatched bases: 6. CDR3 size: 16 residues. Per the germline V gene, CDR1 is SEHNR and CDR2 is FQNEAQ (reference sequence). The CDR3 loop reads CASSLLQGLSNEKLFF. Here the CDR3 DNA reads TGTGCCAGCAGCTTACTACAGGGGTTGTCTAATGAAAAACTGTTTTTT. Drawing the rest from reference TRBV7-9 and TRBJ1-4, the complete variable domain is DTGVSQNPRHKITKRGQNVTFRCDPISEHNRLYWYRQTLGQGPEFLTYFQNEAQLEKSRLLSDRFSAERPKGSFSTLEIQRTEQGDSAMYLCASSLLQGLSNEKLFFGSGTQLSVL.

The chain links TRBV6-4 to TRBJ1-2; D remains ambiguous. This CDR3 comprises 10 residues. Germline CDR1 and CDR2: MRHNA and SNTAGT. Trimming cost V 9 bases and J 6 bases, with 8 bases left between them. The CDR3 DNA reads as TGTGCCAGGCCAATGAATGGCTACACCTTC. It codes for CARPMNGYTF.

The chain is built from TRBV12-3 or TRBV12-4 and TRBJ1-6, with 7 positions matching TRBD1. The CDR3 extends over 13 amino acids. The V and J ends lost 5 bases and 9 bases, in that order; junction bases with no gene match: 4. The DNA of the CDR3 is TGTGCCAGCAGTACGGCAGGGGGTTCACCCCTCCACTTT. This codes for CASSTAGGSPLHF.

This clone was counted a single time. J is TRBJ1-1 and V is TRBV7-9; D call uncertain. The CDR3 runs 13 residues. CDR1 and CDR2 (germline): SEHNR, FQNEAQ (reference sequence). V was pared by 1 base and J by 7 bases, with 10 bases between. DNA for the CDR3: TGTGCCAGCAGCTTAGAATTGCGGAATGAAGCTTTCTTT. It codes for CASSLELRNEAFF.

The CDR3 here is CASSFFARPNTEAFF. In nucleotides, the CDR3 is TGTGCCAGCAGTTTCTTCGCACGGCCGAACACTGAAGCTTTCTTT. V gene TRBV28 combines with J gene TRBJ1-1, with unresolved D. CDR3 length: 15 amino acids. Germline V CDR1 and CDR2: MDHEN, SYDVKM. V was shortened by 3 bases and J by 1 base, with 12 bases between the two germline ends.

CDR3 amino acids: CASSRYSGNSYNEQFF. CDR3 DNA sequence: TGTGCCAGCAGCCGGTATAGCGGGAACTCCTACAATGAGCAGTTCTTC. This rearrangement joins TRBV14 to TRBJ2-1; 8 positions agree with TRBD2. The V segment lost 4 bases and the J segment 0 bases; nucleotides outside the gene matches: 5. CDR3 length equals 16 residues. Germline V gives CDR1 SGHDN, CDR2 FVKESK.

The chain carries TRBV29-1 and TRBJ1-6, with 8 positions matching TRBD1. The CDR3 spans 13 residues. J gave up 10 bases and V 7 bases, and 9 bases lay outside the gene matches. Per germline, CDR1 SQVTM and CDR2 ANQGSEA. The CDR3 coding sequence is TGCAGCGCCTGTCAGGGGGCTGGATCACCCCTCCACTTT. Its translation: CSACQGAGSPLHF.

The V and J genes are TRBV15 and TRBJ1-1; D is perhaps TRBD1 (6 bases). Germline loops: CDR1 LNHNV, CDR2 YYDKDF (reference sequence). This CDR3 is 12 amino acids long. V shed 8 bases and J shed 3 bases, with 10 bases lying between them. The CDR3 is CATRRQDTEAFF. The CDR3 DNA reads TGTGCCACCCGTCGACAGGACACTGAAGCTTTCTTT. Combining the CDR3 with reference TRBV15 and TRBJ1-1 gives the whole variable domain DAMVIQNPRYQVTQFGKPVTLSCSQTLNHNVMYWYQQKSSQAPKLLFHYYDKDFNNEADTPDNFQSRRPNTSFCFLDIRSPGLGDTAMYLCATRRQDTEAFFGQGTRLTVV.

This chain connects TRBV30 to TRBJ2-2, with no clear D. The CDR3 runs to 11 residues. Germline V CDR1 and CDR2: GTSNPN, SVGIG (reference sequence). Trimming removed 4 bases at V and 4 bases at J, with 4 bases between. CDR3 region: CAWKLTGELFF. The CDR3 DNA is TGTGCCTGGAAACTCACCGGGGAGCTGTTTTTT.

The chain has TRBV19 and TRBJ1-1; D is unclear. With 10 bases removed from V and 3 bases from J, the gap between germline ends came to 24 bases. The length of the CDR3 is 16 residues. Germline CDR1 and CDR2: LNHDA and SQIVND (reference sequence). DNA of the CDR3: TGTGCCACCAGACATGGCAGCGGTCGAGGGTACACTGAAGCTTTCTTT. Translated: CATRHGSGRGYTEAFF.